These 12 T cell receptor beta chains share one sample of origin, sequenced in a study of T cells of healthy individuals. One entry per CDR3 protein, called by TCRdb with MiXCR from the 5' RACE reads. The top ten hold roughly 15% of the sample, which has 45,000 to 60,000 distinct CDR3 sequences, approximately 14% seen once. The receptors originated from a human donor in good health.

This clonotype was counted at least ten times. The V gene is TRBV20-1, the J gene TRBJ2-3; TRBD2 aligns across 9 bases. This CDR3 is 14 amino acids long. The germline V gene has CDR1 DFQATT and CDR2 SNEGSKA (reference sequence). J was trimmed by 4 bases and V by 6 bases; bases with no gene match: 8. The CDR3 DNA sequence: TGCAGTGCCCCCCGCGGGGGGGCCCCAGATACGCAGTATTTT. Amino acids: CSAPRGGAPDTQYF.

J is TRBJ2-5 and V is TRBV7-2; tentatively, D is TRBD2 (6 bases). The CDR3 runs 13 residues. Between the trimmed V and J ends, which lost 4 bases and 5 bases, there was a span of 11 bases. Looked up from germline, CDR1 is SGHTA and CDR2 is FQGNSA. This CDR3 reads CASSSQSGETQYF. In nucleotides, the CDR3 is TGTGCCAGCAGCTCACAAAGCGGGGAGACCCAGTACTTC.

This rearrangement joins TRBV25-1 to TRBJ2-7, with 7 bases that match TRBD2. Germline V lookup: CDR1 MGHDK, CDR2 SYGVNS. This CDR3 region has 15 residues. With 4 bases clipped from V and 0 bases from J, the junction kept 6 bases outside the gene matches. The CDR3 is CASSGRGGRSYEQYF. The CDR3 nucleotides are TGTGCCAGCAGTGGACGGGGAGGGCGCTCCTACGAGCAGTACTTC.

This clonotype was seen a handful of times. This chain connects TRBV29-1 to TRBJ2-7, with 7 nucleotides matching TRBD1. J lost 1 base, V lost 5 bases, and 8 bases had no gene match. CDR3 size: 14 residues. Germline CDR1 is SQVTM and CDR2 is ANQGSEA. This CDR3 is CSVLPRDRSYEQYF. The CDR3 region has the DNA TGCAGCGTTCTCCCTCGGGACAGATCCTACGAGCAGTACTTC.

The V and J genes are TRBV9 and TRBJ2-1; D is ambiguous. Germline CDR1 reads SGDLS; CDR2 reads YYNGEE. This CDR3 spans 12 amino acids. The germline V and J ends were trimmed by 6 bases and 15 bases, with 19 bases remaining between them. The CDR3 spells CASIGKGIGRFF. The CDR3 DNA follows: TGTGCCAGCATTGGTAAGGGAATTGGGCGGTTCTTC.

This clonotype came up many times. This chain connects TRBV29-1 to TRBJ2-1; 8 nucleotides agree with TRBD2. V shed 8 bases and J 7 bases; nucleotides not matched to a gene: 7. Germline lookup yields CDR1 SQVTM and CDR2 ANQGSEA. The CDR3 contains 12 residues. CDR3 nucleotide sequence: TGCAGCTCCCTTACGGGGGGGAATGAGCAGTTCTTC. Residues: CSSLTGGNEQFF.

This clonotype appeared a few times. The chain couples TRBV6-1 to TRBJ1-1; D uncertain. Looked up from germline, CDR1 is MNHNS and CDR2 is SASEGT. The germline V and J ends were trimmed by 3 bases and 5 bases, with 10 bases remaining between them. This CDR3 is 13 amino acids long. Here the CDR3 reads CASSESGRTEAFF. The DNA of the CDR3 is TGTGCCAGCAGTGAGAGTGGTAGGACTGAAGCTTTCTTT.

The V call is TRBV6-2 or TRBV6-3, the J call TRBJ1-6; D gene unclear. CDR3 length equals 12 residues. Trimming stripped 3 bases from V and 10 bases from J, with 7 bases between. CDR1 and CDR2 from the germline V gene are MNHEY and SVGEGT. CDR3 sequence: CASSYQGSPLHF. CDR3 sequence (DNA): TGTGCCAGCAGTTATCAAGGGTCACCCCTCCACTTT.

J is TRBJ2-3 and V is TRBV9; no reliable D call. Germline CDR1 is SGDLS and CDR2 is YYNGEE. Between the trimmed V and J ends, which lost 0 bases and 6 bases, there was a span of 11 bases. The CDR3 contains 14 residues. This CDR3 is CASSVGTTGDTQYF. The CDR3 nucleotides are TGTGCCAGCAGCGTAGGGACGACTGGGGATACGCAGTATTTT.

In this sample, this clonotype turned up a few times. This chain joins TRBV25-1 and TRBJ2-3, with 10 bases lining up with TRBD2. CDR1 is MGHDK, CDR2 SYGVNS, per germline. This CDR3 has 15 residues. Germline trimming cut 3 bases from V and 2 bases from J; bases unmatched to any gene: 2. The DNA for the CDR3 is TGTGCCAGCAGTGATAGCGGGGGGATCACAGATACGCAGTATTTT. It encodes CASSDSGGITDTQYF.

This clonotype was recorded many times. J is TRBJ2-7 and V is TRBV25-1; possibly TRBD1 or TRBD2 for D (5 bases each). V lost 6 bases to trimming and J lost 6 bases, with 18 bases between them. CDR3 length: 14 residues. Germline CDR1 MGHDK, CDR2 SYGVNS. The chain's CDR3 is CASRITGPTSEQYF. CDR3 in DNA: TGTGCCAGCAGGATAACGGGACCCACCAGCGAGCAGTACTTC.

This chain joins TRBV13 and TRBJ1-3; unclear D gene. CDR1 is PRHDT and CDR2 is FYEKMQ in the germline V gene (reference sequence). The CDR3 is 14 residues long. Trimming left V 2 bases short and J 2 bases short, with 7 bases between. The CDR3 coding sequence is TGTGCCAGCAGCTTAAGGGAGACTGGAAACACCATATATTTT. Translation: CASSLRETGNTIYF.